The 28 T cell receptor beta chains presented below share a single source sample, sequenced in a study of response to subunit inactivated influenza vaccine. TCRdb re-derived calls from the RT-PCR reads in MiXCR, one entry per CDR3 protein. The table shows about 310,000 distinct CDR3 sequences, with 21% occurring only once. Here the sequenced sample was PBMCs from blood, taken 21 months after vaccination. All receptors derive from a man aged 50-75 years who received an inactivated influenza vaccine.

V is TRBV7-2 and J is TRBJ1-2; tentatively, D is TRBD1 (5 bases). V was trimmed by 1 base and J by 4 bases, leaving 10 bases between them. The CDR3 contains 14 residues. Germline loops: CDR1 SGHTA, CDR2 FQGNSA. The CDR3 nucleotides are TGTGCCAGCAGCTTAGAGGGGCACGGCTATGGCTACACCTTC. Translation: CASSLEGHGYGYTF.

This sequence joins TRBV5-1 and TRBJ2-3; D call uncertain. V lost 6 bases, J lost 2 bases, and 13 bases lay in between. The CDR3 runs 14 residues. Per the germline V gene, CDR1 is SGHRS and CDR2 is YFSETQ. CDR3 protein: CASTGGAFTDTQYF. CDR3 DNA sequence: TGCGCCAGCACCGGTGGCGCGTTCACAGATACGCAGTATTTT.

This clonotype was seen a handful of times. The V gene is TRBV18, the J gene TRBJ1-1; TRBD1 matches at 7 bases. The germline CDR1 and CDR2 sequences are KGHSH and LQKENI. The CDR3 length is 15 residues. The V gene end was trimmed by 3 bases and the J gene end by 4 bases; junction bases not matched to a gene: 8. The CDR3 coding sequence is TGTGCCAGCTCACCCAACAGGGGTGCGAGCACTGAAGCTTTCTTT. Translating it yields CASSPNRGASTEAFF.

In its sample, this clonotype was seen a few times. The rearrangement uses TRBV7-9 and TRBJ2-7; D perhaps matches TRBD1 (7 bases). CDR3 length: 15 residues. Germline CDR1 SEHNR, CDR2 FQNEAQ (reference sequence). The ends were cut back, 3 bases at V and 3 bases at J, with 15 bases in the middle. The CDR3 region has the DNA TGTGCCAGCAGCTTCCGACAGGGAGGTTTCTACGAGCAGTACTTC. Encoded protein: CASSFRQGGFYEQYF.

The chain joins TRBV6-5 to TRBJ1-6; D gene unclear. Trimming shortened V by 0 bases and J by 2 bases, and 11 bases separated the two germline ends. CDR1 MNHEY and CDR2 SVGAGI come from the germline V gene. This CDR3 contains 17 residues. CDR3 nucleotides: TGTGCCAGCAGTTACTCACCAGTTGGCGCCTATAATTCACCCCTCCACTTT. It yields the protein CASSYSPVGAYNSPLHF.

The chain combines TRBV7-8 with TRBJ2-7; perhaps D is TRBD1 or TRBD2 (5 bases each). The CDR3 spans 15 residues. The V gene lost 3 bases and the J gene lost 0 bases, with 12 bases spanning the gap. CDR1 is SGHVS and CDR2 is FQNEAQ in the germline V gene. CDR3 loop: CASSLGRGASYEQYF. In DNA, the CDR3 is TGTGCCAGCAGCTTGGGCAGAGGGGCCTCCTACGAGCAGTACTTC.

This clonotype has a count of ten or more. V usage is TRBV29-1 and J usage is TRBJ1-1; the match to TRBD1 covers 10 bases. V shed 1 base, J shed 7 bases, and the junction held 6 bases outside the gene matches. CDR1 and CDR2 (germline): SQVTM, ANQGSEA. The CDR3 extends over 14 amino acids. CDR3 residues: CSVEGGQGYSEAFF. The CDR3 DNA is TGCAGCGTTGAAGGGGGACAGGGGTATAGTGAAGCTTTCTTT.

This chain links TRBV20-1 with TRBJ1-5; D unclear. The CDR3 consists of 13 residues. Trimming left V 1 base short and J 3 bases short, with 7 bases between. Looked up from germline, CDR1 is DFQATT and CDR2 is SNEGSKA (reference sequence). The CDR3 nucleotides read TGCAGTGCTAGAGGGGAGCACAATCAGCCCCAGCATTTT. Amino acid sequence: CSARGEHNQPQHF.

This clonotype was counted a few times. In DNA form, the CDR3 reads TGCAGCGCGGGGCGCCAGGGGCTCCACAATGAGCAGTTCTTC. Amino acid sequence: CSAGRQGLHNEQFF. The J gene is TRBJ2-1, the V gene TRBV29-1; TRBD1 might be the D (6 bases). The V gene lost 7 bases and the J gene lost 5 bases, with 18 bases spanning the gap. The germline V gene has CDR1 SQVTM and CDR2 ANQGSEA. This CDR3 is 14 amino acids long.

This clonotype was found many times. The J gene is TRBJ1-1, the V gene TRBV6-5; D may be TRBD1 (5 bases). There are 11 residues in the CDR3. The V and J ends lost 6 bases and 9 bases respectively, with 11 bases between them. Looked up from germline, CDR1 is MNHEY and CDR2 is SVGAGI. In DNA form, the CDR3 reads TGTGCCAGCAGGGGACGAAGGAAAGCTTTCTTT. Residues: CASRGRRKAFF.

The rearrangement uses TRBV6-5 and TRBJ2-7, with 8 nucleotides matching TRBD2. Germline loops: CDR1 MNHEY, CDR2 SVGAGI. Unmatched junction bases numbered 9, after V lost 4 bases and J lost 7 bases. This CDR3 spans 14 amino acids. The DNA for the CDR3 is TGTGCCAGCAGTTCGCAGACTAGCGCACGGGAGCAGTACTTC. Its translation is CASSSQTSAREQYF.

This chain joins TRBV19 and TRBJ1-5; D is uncertain. Germline V gene lookup returns CDR1 LNHDA and CDR2 SQIVND (reference sequence). V lost 7 bases and J 3 bases, leaving 19 bases between the germline ends. This CDR3 comprises 16 residues. CDR3 residues: CASTAGVVGINQPQHF. The CDR3 DNA reads as TGTGCCAGTACCGCCGGAGTAGTGGGGATCAATCAGCCCCAGCATTTT.

This clonotype came up many times. V usage is TRBV7-8 and J usage is TRBJ1-4; tentatively, D is TRBD1 (6 bases). CDR3 length equals 15 residues. Per germline, CDR1 SGHVS and CDR2 FQNEAQ. Trimming stripped 5 bases from V and 3 bases from J, with 13 bases between. The CDR3 is CASSPGARANEKLFF. CDR3 sequence (DNA): TGTGCCAGCAGCCCGGGGGCGAGAGCTAATGAAAAACTGTTTTTT.

This chain joins TRBV29-1 and TRBJ2-5, with D possibly matching TRBD2 (6 bases). V lost 5 bases and J 2 bases, leaving 18 bases between the germline ends. Per germline, CDR1 SQVTM and CDR2 ANQGSEA. This CDR3 is 15 amino acids long. CDR3 nucleotide sequence: TGCAGCGTTCGCGTTTCCGGGAGTGTTCAAGAGACCCAGTACTTC. Translating it yields CSVRVSGSVQETQYF.

A word on this clonotype: A read error may produce the germline difference seen at one junction end. V and J are TRBV10-3 and TRBJ1-1; a weak D match, TRBD1 (5 bases). There are 13 residues in the CDR3. Germline loops: CDR1 ENHRY, CDR2 SYGVKD. CDR3 in DNA: TGTGCCATCATGGGGCAGCAGAACACTGAAGCTTTTTTT. Its protein product is CAIMGQQNTEAFF.

A few counts support this clonotype. The chain is built from TRBV15 and TRBJ1-5; possible D gene TRBD1, 5 bases. Germline V gives CDR1 LNHNV, CDR2 YYDKDF (reference sequence). The V and J ends lost 0 bases and 6 bases respectively, with 18 bases between them. This CDR3 spans 17 amino acids. CDR3 in amino acids: CATSRDRDPTGSQPQHF. In DNA, the CDR3 is TGTGCCACCAGCAGAGATCGGGACCCGACGGGCAGTCAGCCCCAGCATTTT.

This clonotype was seen repeatedly, ten times or more. The CDR3 sequence: CASSLKWGAGELFF. DNA of the CDR3: TGTGCCAGCAGTTTAAAGTGGGGGGCCGGGGAGCTGTTTTTT. V gene TRBV27 combines with J gene TRBJ2-2; possible D gene TRBD2, 6 bases. The CDR3 runs 14 residues. The V gene's germline CDR1 is MNHEY and CDR2 SMNVEV (reference sequence). Trimming removed 2 bases at V and 6 bases at J, with 10 bases between.

This clonotype was seen only once. The V gene is TRBV18, the J gene TRBJ2-7, with D perhaps TRBD2 (5 bases). Germline lookup yields CDR1 KGHSH and CDR2 LQKENI. Trimming cost V 5 bases and J 4 bases, with 15 bases left between them. The length of the CDR3 is 14 residues. The DNA of the CDR3 is TGTGCCAGCTCAGATACGGCGGGTCGGTACGAGCAGTACTTC. Translation gives CASSDTAGRYEQYF.

This clonotype was detected only a few times. The V and J genes are TRBV4-3 and TRBJ1-6, with D tentatively TRBD1 (5 bases). V lost 0 bases and J lost 10, with 13 bases in between. The CDR3 covers 15 residues. Germline CDR1 is LGHNA and CDR2 is YSLEER. The CDR3 protein is CASSQDLGVGSPLHF. CDR3 in DNA: TGCGCCAGCAGCCAAGATCTGGGGGTAGGGTCACCCCTCCACTTT.

This clonotype was seen ten or more times. The CDR3 sequence is CASSHNSLAEAFF. The CDR3 region has the DNA TGTGCCAGCAGTCATAACAGTCTGGCTGAAGCTTTCTTT. This chain connects TRBV6-6 to TRBJ1-1, with D uncertain. Between the trimmed V and J ends, which lost 5 bases and 6 bases, there was a span of 13 bases. The germline gives CDR1 MNHNY, CDR2 SVGAGI (reference sequence). The CDR3 extends over 13 amino acids.

This chain connects TRBV24-1 to TRBJ1-4; D uncertain. The ends were cut back, 5 bases at V and 4 bases at J, with 7 bases in the middle. Germline-derived CDR1 and CDR2 are KGHDR and SFDVKD. This CDR3 is built from 13 residues. CDR3 sequence (DNA): TGTGCCACCAGTGCGTCCGGTAATGAAAAACTGTTTTTT. Its protein product is CATSASGNEKLFF.

This sequence joins TRBV5-1 and TRBJ2-2; TRBD1 might be the D (6 bases). Between the trimmed V and J ends, which lost 3 bases and 0 bases, there was a span of 9 bases. Germline values: CDR1 SGHRS, CDR2 YFSETQ. This CDR3 has 15 amino acids. The CDR3 DNA reads TGCGCCAGCAGCTGGGGGACAACGAACACCGGGGAGCTGTTTTTT. Translating it yields CASSWGTTNTGELFF.

The table lists this clonotype with a few counts. V usage is TRBV15 and J usage is TRBJ1-2; the D is unclear. CDR3 length: 14 amino acids. Germline loops: CDR1 LNHNV, CDR2 YYDKDF (reference sequence). Trimming took off 3 bases at V and 1 base at J, with 9 bases between the two ends. CDR3 nucleotides: TGTGCCACCAGCAGGGAATACAATAACTATGGCTACACCTTC. Protein sequence: CATSREYNNYGYTF.

The chain carries TRBV5-8 and TRBJ1-5; D is possibly TRBD1 (6 bases). The CDR3 loop spans 15 amino acids. Germline V CDR1 and CDR2: SGHTS, YDEGEE. Trimming removed 2 bases at V and 2 bases at J, with 11 bases between. The CDR3 nucleotides are TGTGCCAGCAGCTTCCCGGACAGTCGCAATCAGCCCCAGCATTTT. This gives the protein CASSFPDSRNQPQHF.

At least ten counts were recorded for this clonotype. V usage is TRBV5-4 and J usage is TRBJ2-7; no definite D call. V was trimmed by 3 bases and J by 3 bases, leaving 10 bases between them. The CDR3 loop spans 13 amino acids. Germline CDR1 SGHNT, CDR2 YYREEE (reference sequence). The CDR3 DNA is TGTGCCAGCAGCTATTCCGGCGACTACGAGCAGTACTTC. Its translation: CASSYSGDYEQYF.

The V call is TRBV5-1, the J call TRBJ2-6; possible D gene TRBD2, 5 bases. Germline lookup yields CDR1 SGHRS and CDR2 YFSETQ. This CDR3 is built from 16 residues. V dropped 4 bases and J dropped 4 bases, with 15 bases sitting between them. CDR3 sequence: CASSPTGGSGANVLTF. Here the CDR3 DNA reads TGCGCCAGCAGCCCCACTGGCGGGTCCGGGGCCAACGTCCTGACTTTC.

The CDR3 region is CASSPLAATYNEQFF. The DNA of the CDR3 is TGTGCCAGCAGTCCTTTGGCGGCTACCTACAATGAGCAGTTCTTC. The chain joins TRBV12-3 or TRBV12-4 to TRBJ2-1, with unresolved D. V was clipped by 5 bases and J by 2 bases, with 13 bases between them. The CDR3 is made up of 15 amino acids.

There are many counts of this clonotype. This chain uses TRBV4-3 with TRBJ1-2; 10 bases agree with TRBD1. The CDR3 sequence is 17 residues long. Trimming took 5 bases from V and 4 from J; bases not matched to a gene: 13. Germline V lookup: CDR1 LGHNA, CDR2 YSLEER. The DNA of the CDR3 is TGCGCCAGCAGCGAAAGGGACAGGGGTCCGACTATCTATGGCTACACCTTC. As protein: CASSERDRGPTIYGYTF.